Listed below are T cell receptor beta chains from one sample, sequenced in a study of blood T cell repertoires in COVID-19. Measured with immunoSEQ multiplex PCR; TCRdb has only the in-frame clones, and not every one. This table holds some 190,000 clones, around 86% found once. Sequencing was done on a sample of PBMCs or T cells enriched from blood (not recorded which). The receptors derive from a man in his forties with acute COVID-19. Each CDR3 is given with its conserved first and last residue. D genes are given only for firm matches. Expanded clones are given a class, and other clones once, few, many or no size at all.

J gene: TRBJ2-1; D gene: -; V gene: TRBV28; clone size: -; CDR3 DNA: TGTGCCAGCAGTTTTAGGGGGGGACCCTACAATGAGCAGTTCTTC; CDR3 protein: CASSFRGGPYNEQFF
J gene: TRBJ1-1; D gene: -; V gene: TRBV9; clone size: -; CDR3 DNA: TGTGCCAGCAGCGTAGAAGGGGGTTTCACTGAAGCTTTCTTT; CDR3 protein: CASSVEGGFTEAFF
J gene: TRBJ2-2; D gene: -; V gene: TRBV28; clone size: -; CDR3 DNA: TGTGCCAGCAGTCCGGACACCGGGGAGCTGTTTTTT; CDR3 protein: CASSPDTGELFF
J gene: TRBJ2-5; D gene: TRBD2; V gene: TRBV30; clone size: -; CDR3 DNA: TGTGCCTGGAGCGTCGGACTAGCGTCAAAAGAGACCCAGTACTTC; CDR3 protein: CAWSVGLASKETQYF
J gene: TRBJ1-4; D gene: TRBD1; V gene: TRBV5-1; clone size: -; CDR3 DNA: TGCGCCAGAAACTATGGACAGGGATCTAATGAAAAACTGTTTTTT; CDR3 protein: CARNYGQGSNEKLFF
J gene: TRBJ2-5; D gene: -; V gene: TRBV6-4; clone size: -; CDR3 DNA: TGTGCCAGCCCCTTTAGATCGTACCAAGAGACCCAGTACTTC; CDR3 protein: CASPFRSYQETQYF
J gene: TRBJ2-3; D gene: -; V gene: TRBV4-2; clone size: -; CDR3 DNA: TGTGCCAGCAGCCAAGACCCATCTTCTCGCGTTTCGCAGTATTTT; CDR3 protein: CASSQDPSSRVSQYF
J gene: TRBJ1-2; D gene: TRBD1; V gene: TRBV9; clone size: -; CDR3 DNA: TGTGCCAGCAGCTCTGGGACAGGGGGCAACTATGGCTACACCTTC; CDR3 protein: CASSSGTGGNYGYTF
J gene: TRBJ1-4; D gene: TRBD1; V gene: TRBV7-9; clone size: few; CDR3 DNA: TGTGCCAGCAGCCCAGGGGGTCGGGAAAAACTGTTTTTT; CDR3 protein: CASSPGGREKLFF
J gene: TRBJ2-1; D gene: -; V gene: TRBV11-2; clone size: -; CDR3 DNA: TGTGCCAGCAGCTCCAGTTGGGCCCGAACCAACAATGAGCAGTTCTTC; CDR3 protein: CASSSSWARTNNEQFF
J gene: TRBJ1-5; D gene: TRBD1; V gene: TRBV6-5; clone size: few; CDR3 DNA: TGTGCCAGCAAAGAAAACAGGGGGAGCAACCAGCCCCAGCATTTT; CDR3 protein: CASKENRGSNQPQHF
J gene: TRBJ1-1; D gene: -; V gene: TRBV7-3; clone size: -; CDR3 DNA: TGTGCCAGCAGCTTATCAAGTGGGTCGGGCACTGAAGCTTTCTTT; CDR3 protein: CASSLSSGSGTEAFF
J gene: TRBJ1-5; D gene: TRBD1; V gene: TRBV30; clone size: -; CDR3 DNA: TGTGCCTGGAGTGTACACACAGGGGGCCGTCAGCCCCAGCATTTT; CDR3 protein: CAWSVHTGGRQPQHF
J gene: TRBJ1-2; D gene: TRBD1; V gene: TRBV28; clone size: once; CDR3 DNA: TGTGCCAGCAGTCTGGGGACAGGGATTAACTATGGCTACACCTTC; CDR3 protein: CASSLGTGINYGYTF
J gene: TRBJ2-1; D gene: TRBD1; V gene: TRBV10-1; clone size: -; CDR3 DNA: TGCGCCAGCAGTGGAGGGGACAGGGGAAATGAGCAGTTCTTC; CDR3 protein: CASSGGDRGNEQFF
J gene: TRBJ2-3; D gene: -; V gene: TRBV11-2; clone size: once; CDR3 DNA: TGTGCCAGCACCACATTCCAGTCTAGCACAGATACGCAGTATTTT; CDR3 protein: CASTTFQSSTDTQYF
J gene: TRBJ1-2; D gene: -; V gene: TRBV4-3; clone size: -; CDR3 DNA: TGCGCCAGCAGCCAAGGGACACAGGGATTCGGCTATGGCTACACCTTC; CDR3 protein: CASSQGTQGFGYGYTF